This is a list of T cell receptor beta chains from one sample in a study of T cells in Graves' hyperthyroidism and ophthalmopathy. TCRdb independently ran MiXCR on the multiplex PCR reads; one entry per CDR3 protein. Among around 600,000 distinct CDR3 sequences listed, around a sixth were seen once. Input material: blood. The receptors were gathered from a woman in her twenties or thirties with Graves' hyperthyroidism. The CDR3 runs from the conserved cysteine through the conserved F or W. The D gene is left open where the match is weak. Not all rows give a size; the values are once, few, many and, for expanded clones, a class.

j_gene | abundance | d_gene | v_gene | CDR3nt | CDR3aa
TRBJ1-2 | many | TRBD1 | TRBV20-1 | TGCAGTGCTACTGGACAGGAGGGGACGCGGTTGGGGTACTATGGCTACACCTTC | CSATGQEGTRLGYYGYTF
TRBJ2-1 | few | NA | TRBV30 | TGTGCCTGGGCGGATGGAGGCGGCAGCTCCTACAATGAGCAGTTCTTC | CAWADGGGSSYNEQFF
TRBJ2-1 | many | TRBD1 | TRBV12-3/TRBV12-4 | TGTGCCAGCAGTTCCGGGACAGGGGGTTTCTATGAGCAGTTCTTC | CASSSGTGGFYEQFF
TRBJ1-2 | many | NA | TRBV20-1 | TGCAGTGCCCCCGTGGCCCCGGACTATGGCTACACCTTC | CSAPVAPDYGYTF
TRBJ2-3 | many | NA | TRBV10-3 | TGTGCCATCCTGTCAGATACGCAGTATTTT | CAILSDTQYF
TRBJ2-3 | NA | NA | TRBV6-5 | TGTGCCAGCAGTTACTCGAAACTGTCTAGCACAGATACGCAGTATTTT | CASSYSKLSSTDTQYF
TRBJ2-3 | many | TRBD2 | TRBV20-1 | TGCAGTGCTGAGACAGGGACTAGCCTAACAGATACGCAGTATTTT | CSAETGTSLTDTQYF
TRBJ2-1 | many | TRBD2 | TRBV28 | TGTGCCAGCAGTTCTTCCCCCCTAGCGGGAGGGACCTACAATGAGCAGTTCTTC | CASSSSPLAGGTYNEQFF
TRBJ2-7 | NA | TRBD2 | TRBV9 | TGTGCCAGCAGCGTTGGACTAGTTTCCTACGAGCAGTACTTC | CASSVGLVSYEQYF
TRBJ2-3 | many | TRBD2 | TRBV15 | TGTGCCACCAGCAGAGGGGTGACTAGCGGGGATACTAGCACAGATACGCAGTATTTT | CATSRGVTSGDTSTDTQYF
TRBJ2-3 | few | NA | TRBV20-1 | TGCAGTGCTAGAGGCAGGGTAGGGGGTCGCACAGATACGCAGTATTTT | CSARGRVGGRTDTQYF
TRBJ2-3 | many | TRBD2 | TRBV7-2 | TGTGCCAGCAGCCCGGGCGGGAGGTCGACAGATACGCAGTATTTT | CASSPGGRSTDTQYF
TRBJ2-2 | few | NA | TRBV20-1 | TGCAGTGCTAGAGAGGGACTTTTGAACACCGGGGAGCTGTTTTTT | CSAREGLLNTGELFF
TRBJ2-7 | many | NA | TRBV3-1 | TGTGCCAGCAGCCAGGAGGGGGCGCGGGACGAGCAGTACTTC | CASSQEGARDEQYF
TRBJ2-3 | many | NA | TRBV20-1 | TGCAGTGCTGACACTTGGCGGGGTGCTAGCACAGATACGCAGTATTTT | CSADTWRGASTDTQYF
TRBJ2-7 | NA | TRBD2 | TRBV4-2 | TGTGCCAGCAGCCAAGGAGAACGGGGGGGAACCTACGAGCAGTACTTC | CASSQGERGGTYEQYF
TRBJ2-1 | NA | TRBD1 | TRBV4-3 | TGCGCCAGCAGCCAACGTGACAGGGCATTCTTTCAGCAGTTCTTC | CASSQRDRAFFQQFF
TRBJ2-7 | few | NA | TRBV4-1 | TGCGCCAGCAGCCAAGAAATCGAGTACGAGCAGTACTTC | CASSQEIEYEQYF
TRBJ2-1 | once | TRBD2 | TRBV15 | TGTGCCACCAGCAGAGGTCCGGGACTAGCGGGAGCCTACAATGAGCAGTTCTTC | CATSRGPGLAGAYNEQFF
TRBJ2-2 | NA | NA | TRBV7-6 | TGTGCCAGCAGCTTAGCGCTAGCTTCTTCCCGCGGGGAGCTGTTTTTT | CASSLALASSRGELFF
TRBJ2-7 | many | NA | TRBV27 | TGTGCCAGCAGCCGAACACCGCCCTACGAGCAGTACTTC | CASSRTPPYEQYF
TRBJ2-3 | many | TRBD2 | TRBV7-9 | TGTGCCAGCAGCTTAGCGCTGTCGGCTAGCGGGGATACGCAGTATTTT | CASSLALSASGDTQYF
TRBJ1-5 | many | TRBD1 | TRBV28 | TGTGCCAGCAGTCCTCCCCCCCCCCTTACAGGGGCTATTCCCAATCAGCCCCAGCATTTT | CASSPPPPLTGAIPNQPQHF
TRBJ1-3 | many | NA | TRBV7-8 | TGTGCCAGCAGCTTAGCCACGACAGGAACCTCTGGAAACACCATATATTTT | CASSLATTGTSGNTIYF
TRBJ1-5 | many | TRBD1 | TRBV6-1 | TGTGCCAGCAGAGCTCGGGACAGGGGTGCCAATCAGCCCCAGCATTTT | CASRARDRGANQPQHF
TRBJ1-1 | many | NA | TRBV5-1 | TGCGCCAGCAGCCGGACCGGGGAGAACACTGAAGCTTTCTTT | CASSRTGENTEAFF
TRBJ1-4 | once | TRBD1 | TRBV2 | TGTGCCAGCAGAGCCGGGACAGGGGACTCGAAACTGTTTTTT | CASRAGTGDSKLFF